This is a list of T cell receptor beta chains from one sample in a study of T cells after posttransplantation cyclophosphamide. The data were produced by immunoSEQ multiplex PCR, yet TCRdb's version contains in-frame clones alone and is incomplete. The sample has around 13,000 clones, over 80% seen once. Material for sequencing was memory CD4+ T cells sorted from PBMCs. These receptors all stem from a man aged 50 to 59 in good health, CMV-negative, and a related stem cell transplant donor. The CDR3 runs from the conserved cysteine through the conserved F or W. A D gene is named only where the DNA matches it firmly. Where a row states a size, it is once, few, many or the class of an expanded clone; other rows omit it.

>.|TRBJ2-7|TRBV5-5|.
CASSLTGSYEQYF
TGTGCCAGCAGCCTGACAGGCTCCTACGAGCAGTACTTC
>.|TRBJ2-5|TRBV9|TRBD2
CASSAGLAETQYF
TGTGCCAGCAGCGCTGGACTAGCGGAGACCCAGTACTTC
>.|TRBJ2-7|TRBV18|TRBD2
CASSGESGNYDEQYF
TGTGCCAGCTCAGGGGAAAGCGGGAATTATGACGAGCAGTACTTC
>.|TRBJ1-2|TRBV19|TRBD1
CASSEQGGNYGYTF
TGTGCCAGTAGTGAACAGGGGGGAAACTATGGCTACACCTTC
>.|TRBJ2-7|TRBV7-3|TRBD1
CASSSRTGDTLQYF
TGTGCCAGCAGCTCACGGACAGGGGACACGTTGCAGTACTTC
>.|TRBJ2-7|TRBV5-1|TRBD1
CASSRFGTGTREQYF
TGCGCCAGCAGCCGGTTCGGGACAGGGACGCGCGAGCAGTACTTC
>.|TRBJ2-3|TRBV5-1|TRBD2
CASSITSGGASFSTQYF
TGCGCCAGCAGCATAACTAGCGGGGGGGCCTCCTTCTCCACGCAGTATTTT
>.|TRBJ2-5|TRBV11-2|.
CASSFARGRAETQYF
TGTGCCAGCAGCTTCGCCAGGGGAAGAGCAGAGACCCAGTACTTC
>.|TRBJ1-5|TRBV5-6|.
CASSFLRGNQPQHF
TGTGCCAGCAGCTTCCTCAGGGGAAATCAGCCCCAGCATTTT
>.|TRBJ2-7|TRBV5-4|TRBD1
CASSLGPGTGMGEQYF
TGTGCCAGCAGCTTGGGCCCCGGGACAGGGATGGGCGAGCAGTACTTC
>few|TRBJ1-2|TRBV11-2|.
CASMPGANYGYTF
TGTGCCAGCATGCCGGGGGCTAACTATGGCTACACCTTC
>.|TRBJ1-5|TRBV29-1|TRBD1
CSVAGQESQPQHF
TGCAGCGTTGCTGGACAGGAGTCTCAGCCCCAGCATTTT
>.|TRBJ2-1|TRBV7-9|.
CASSSRDTSFENEQFF
TGTGCCAGCAGCTCCCGGGACACCTCCTTCGAAAATGAGCAGTTCTTC
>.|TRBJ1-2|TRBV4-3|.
CASSQGGNYGYTF
TGCGCCAGCAGCCAAGGCGGGAACTATGGCTACACCTTC
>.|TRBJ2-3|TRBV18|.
CASSPIGVGTDTQYF
TGTGCCAGCTCACCTATAGGGGTCGGCACAGATACGCAGTATTTT
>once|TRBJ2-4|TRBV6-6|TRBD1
CASSTTGDRNIQYF
TGTGCCAGCAGTACGACAGGGGATCGGAACATTCAGTACTTC
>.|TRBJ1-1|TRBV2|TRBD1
CASSDRGAFRNTEAFF
TGTGCCAGCTCGGACAGGGGCGCCTTTCGAAACACTGAAGCTTTCTTT
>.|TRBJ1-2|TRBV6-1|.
CASSESGQYGYTF
TGTGCCAGCAGTGAATCGGGTCAGTATGGCTACACCTTC
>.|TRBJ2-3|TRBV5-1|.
CASSSRRGTTDTQYF
TGCGCCAGCAGCTCTCGTCGGGGGACCACAGATACGCAGTATTTT
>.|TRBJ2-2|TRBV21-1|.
CASSKVRGSNRITGELFF
TGTGCCAGCAGCAAAGTAAGGGGGTCGAATCGTATCACCGGGGAGCTGTTTTTT
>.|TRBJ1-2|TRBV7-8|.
CASSLRGSLRYGYTF
TGTGCCAGCAGCTTAAGAGGAAGTCTTCGCTATGGCTACACCTTC
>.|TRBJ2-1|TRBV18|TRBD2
CASSSGLAGGPSTNEQFF
TGTGCCAGCTCCTCCGGACTAGCGGGGGGGCCAAGTACGAATGAGCAGTTCTTC
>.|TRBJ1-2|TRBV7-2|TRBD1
CASSLGQGDGYTF
TGTGCCAGCAGCTTGGGACAGGGGGACGGCTACACCTTC
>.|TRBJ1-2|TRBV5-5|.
CASSLVAEQFYGYTF
TGTGCCAGCAGCTTGGTTGCGGAGCAATTCTATGGCTACACCTTC
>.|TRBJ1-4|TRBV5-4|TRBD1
CASSPQGTNEKLFF
TGTGCCAGCAGCCCACAGGGGACTAATGAAAAACTGTTTTTT
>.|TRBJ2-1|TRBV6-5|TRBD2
CASRTGTTHNEQFF
TGTGCCAGCAGGACCGGGACTACACACAATGAGCAGTTCTTC
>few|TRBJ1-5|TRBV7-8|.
CASSLGGRNQPQHF
TGTGCCAGCAGTCTGGGGGGGCGCAATCAGCCCCAGCATTTT
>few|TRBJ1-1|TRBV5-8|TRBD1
CASSRGQGPTEAFF
TGTGCCAGCAGCAGGGGACAGGGGCCCACTGAAGCTTTCTTT
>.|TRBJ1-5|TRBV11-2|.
CASSSDRGGNQPQHF
TGTGCCAGCAGCTCGGATCGGGGAGGCAATCAGCCCCAGCATTTT
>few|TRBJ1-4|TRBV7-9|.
CASGEQGQTNEKLFF
TGTGCCAGCGGGGAACAGGGACAAACTAATGAAAAACTGTTTTTT
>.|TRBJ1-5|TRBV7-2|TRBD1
CASSLVTGPYQPQHF
TGTGCCAGCAGCTTAGTGACAGGGCCTTATCAGCCCCAGCATTTT
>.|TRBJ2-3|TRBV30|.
CAWSANTDTQYF
TGTGCCTGGAGTGCAAACACAGATACGCAGTATTTT
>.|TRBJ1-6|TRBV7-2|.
CASSLARDSPLHF
TGTGCCAGCAGCTTAGCGCGGGATTCACCCCTCCACTTT
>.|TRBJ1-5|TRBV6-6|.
CASSRQVRQPQHF
TGTGCCAGCAGCCGGCAGGTACGGCAGCCCCAGCATTTT
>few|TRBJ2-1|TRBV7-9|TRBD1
CASSRDRVGYNEQFF
TGTGCCAGCAGCCGGGACAGGGTTGGTTACAATGAGCAGTTCTTC
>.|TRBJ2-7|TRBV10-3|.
CAIRDSSRSDYEQYF
TGTGCCATCAGAGACTCCAGCCGGTCTGACTACGAGCAGTACTTC
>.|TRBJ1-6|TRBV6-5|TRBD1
CASSSQGQGNSPLHF
TGTGCCAGCAGTTCCCAGGGACAGGGTAATTCCCCCCTCCACTTT
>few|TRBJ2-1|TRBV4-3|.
CASSLATAMDEQFF
TGCGCCAGCAGCCTGGCGACTGCCATGGATGAGCAGTTCTTC
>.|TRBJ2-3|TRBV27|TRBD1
CASSRSDRDTDTQYF
TGTGCCAGCAGCAGGTCGGACAGGGACACAGATACGCAGTATTTT
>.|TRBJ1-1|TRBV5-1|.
CASSLGNSGNTEAFF
TGCGCCAGCAGCTTGGGAAATTCGGGGAACACTGAAGCTTTCTTT
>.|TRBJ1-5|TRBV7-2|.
CASSYGQGNQPQHF
TGTGCCAGCAGCTACGGTCAGGGGAATCAGCCCCAGCATTTT
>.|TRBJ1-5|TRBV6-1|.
CASSEAVRGEQPQHF
TGTGCCAGCAGTGAAGCGGTCCGGGGGGAGCAGCCCCAGCATTTT
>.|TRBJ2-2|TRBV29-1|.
CSVDFPDTGELFF
TGCAGCGTTGATTTTCCGGACACCGGGGAGCTGTTTTTT
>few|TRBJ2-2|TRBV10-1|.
CASSEQTAAGELFF
TGCGCCAGCAGTGAGCAGACTGCAGCCGGGGAGCTGTTTTTT
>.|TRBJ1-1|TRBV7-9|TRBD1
CASSRRDRFGFDTEAFF
TGTGCCAGCAGCAGACGGGACAGGTTTGGGTTTGACACTGAAGCTTTCTTT
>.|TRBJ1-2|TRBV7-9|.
CASSYRGGNGYTF
TGTGCCAGCAGCTATAGAGGAGGGAATGGCTACACCTTC
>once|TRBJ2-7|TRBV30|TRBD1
CAWTIGGTGVFYEQYF
TGTGCCTGGACCATCGGGGGGACAGGGGTATTTTACGAGCAGTACTTC
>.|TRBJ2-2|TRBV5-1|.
CASSLFSGNTGELFF
TGCGCCAGCAGCTTGTTTTCGGGAAACACCGGGGAGCTGTTTTTT
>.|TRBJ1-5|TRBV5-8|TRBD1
CASSFWTGGNSGQPQHF
TGTGCCAGCAGCTTCTGGACAGGGGGTAATTCGGGGCAGCCCCAGCATTTT
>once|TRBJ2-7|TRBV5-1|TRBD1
CASSLQRTGGRNEQYF
TGCGCCAGCAGCTTGCAGAGGACAGGGGGCAGGAACGAGCAGTACTTC
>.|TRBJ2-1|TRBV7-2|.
CASRTPGSPYNEQFF
TGTGCCAGCAGGACTCCGGGGTCCCCCTACAATGAGCAGTTCTTC
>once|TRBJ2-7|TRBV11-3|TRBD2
CASSRGTSGTEQYF
TGTGCCAGCAGCCGTGGGACTAGCGGAACCGAGCAGTACTTC
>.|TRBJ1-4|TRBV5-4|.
CASSSYPKGSTNEKLFF
TGTGCCAGCAGCTCGTACCCCAAGGGGTCAACTAATGAAAAACTGTTTTTT
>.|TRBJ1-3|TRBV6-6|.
CASSYPEDTIYF
TGTGCCAGCAGTTACCCGGAGGACACCATATATTTT
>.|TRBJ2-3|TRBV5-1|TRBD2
CASSSAAGGDTQYF
TGCGCCAGCAGCAGCGCTGCGGGGGGGGATACGCAGTATTTT
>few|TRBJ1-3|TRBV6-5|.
CASSYPEDTIYF
TGTGCCAGCAGTTACCCGGAGGACACCATATATTTT
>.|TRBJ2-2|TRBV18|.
CASSVGSALNTGELFF
TGTGCCAGCTCAGTTGGTAGCGCCCTGAACACCGGGGAGCTGTTTTTT
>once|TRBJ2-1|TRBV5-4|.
CASIGGSYNEQFF
TGTGCCAGCATAGGGGGCTCCTACAATGAGCAGTTCTTC